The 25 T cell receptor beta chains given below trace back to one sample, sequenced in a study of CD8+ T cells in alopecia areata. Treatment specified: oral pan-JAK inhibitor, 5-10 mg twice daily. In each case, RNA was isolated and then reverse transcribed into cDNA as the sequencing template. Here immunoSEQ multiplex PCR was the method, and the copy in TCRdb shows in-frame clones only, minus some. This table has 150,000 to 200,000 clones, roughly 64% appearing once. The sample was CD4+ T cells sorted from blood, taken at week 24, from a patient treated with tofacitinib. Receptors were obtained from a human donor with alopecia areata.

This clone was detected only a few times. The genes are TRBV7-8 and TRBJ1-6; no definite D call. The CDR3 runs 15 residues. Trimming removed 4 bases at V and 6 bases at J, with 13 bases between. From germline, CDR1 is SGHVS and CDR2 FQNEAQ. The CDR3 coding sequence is TGTGCCAGCAGCTCCCCTTCGGGTTCTAATTCACCCCTCCACTTT. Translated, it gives CASSSPSGSNSPLHF.

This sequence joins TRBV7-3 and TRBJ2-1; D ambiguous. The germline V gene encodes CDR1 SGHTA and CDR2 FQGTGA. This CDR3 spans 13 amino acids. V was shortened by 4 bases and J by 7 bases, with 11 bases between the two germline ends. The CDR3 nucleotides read TGTGCCAGCAGCTCCGGAGTGTCTAATGAGCAGTTCTTC. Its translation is CASSSGVSNEQFF.

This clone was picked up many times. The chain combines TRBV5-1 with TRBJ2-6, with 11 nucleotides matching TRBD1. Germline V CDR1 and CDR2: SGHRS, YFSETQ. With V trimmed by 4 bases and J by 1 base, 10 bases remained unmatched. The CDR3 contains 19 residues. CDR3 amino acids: CASSLGTGGSVSGANVLTF. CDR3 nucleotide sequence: TGCGCCAGCAGCCTCGGGACAGGGGGTAGTGTATCTGGGGCCAACGTCCTGACTTTC.

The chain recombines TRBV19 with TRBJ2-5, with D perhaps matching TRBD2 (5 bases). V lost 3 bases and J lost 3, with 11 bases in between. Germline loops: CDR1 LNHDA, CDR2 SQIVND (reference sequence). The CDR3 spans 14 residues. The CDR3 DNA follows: TGTGCCAGTAGTATGGGGTTCGGGGAAGAGACCCAGTACTTC. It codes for CASSMGFGEETQYF. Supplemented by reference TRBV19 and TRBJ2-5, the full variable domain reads DGGITQSPKYLFRKEGQNVTLSCEQNLNHDAMYWYRQDPGQGLRLIYYSQIVNDFQKGDIAEGYSVSREKKESFPLTVTSAQKNPTAFYLCASSMGFGEETQYFGPGTRLLVL.

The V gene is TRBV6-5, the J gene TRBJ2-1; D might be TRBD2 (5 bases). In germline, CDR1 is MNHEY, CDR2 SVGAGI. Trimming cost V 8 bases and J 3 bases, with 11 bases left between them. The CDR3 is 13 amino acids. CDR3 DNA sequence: TGTGCCAGCGATAGCGCGCACTACAATGAGCAGTTCTTC. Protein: CASDSAHYNEQFF.

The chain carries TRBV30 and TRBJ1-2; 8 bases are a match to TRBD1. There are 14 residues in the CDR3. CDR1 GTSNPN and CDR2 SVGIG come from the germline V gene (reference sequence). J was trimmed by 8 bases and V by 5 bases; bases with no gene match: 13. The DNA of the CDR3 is TGTGCCTGGTACTTTCGCGACAGGGGTATGGGCTACACCTTC. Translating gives CAWYFRDRGMGYTF.

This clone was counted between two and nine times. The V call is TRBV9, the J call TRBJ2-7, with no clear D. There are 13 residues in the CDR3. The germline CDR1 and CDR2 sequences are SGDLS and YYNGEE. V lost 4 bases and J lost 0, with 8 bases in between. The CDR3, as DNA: TGTGCCAGCAGCACGGACGACTCCTACGAGCAGTACTTC. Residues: CASSTDDSYEQYF. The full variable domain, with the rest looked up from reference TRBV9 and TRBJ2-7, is DSGVTQTPKHLITATGQRVTLRCSPRSGDLSVYWYQQSLDQGLQFLIQYYNGEERAKGNILERFSAQQFPDLHSELNLSSLELGDSALYFCASSTDDSYEQYFGPGTRLTVT.

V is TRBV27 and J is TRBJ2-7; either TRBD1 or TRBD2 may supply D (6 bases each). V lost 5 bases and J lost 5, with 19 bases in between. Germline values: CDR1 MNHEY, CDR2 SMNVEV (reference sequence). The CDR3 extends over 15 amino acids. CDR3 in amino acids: CASSAPGVGRDEQYF. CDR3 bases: TGTGCCAGCAGTGCGCCAGGGGTCGGGAGAGACGAGCAGTACTTC.

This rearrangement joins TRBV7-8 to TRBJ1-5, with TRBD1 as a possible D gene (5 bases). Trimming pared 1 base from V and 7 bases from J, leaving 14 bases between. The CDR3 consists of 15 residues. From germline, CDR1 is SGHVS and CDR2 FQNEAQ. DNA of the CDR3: TGTGCCAGCAGCTTAGGAGCAATAAGGGGCCAGCCCCAGCATTTT. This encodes CASSLGAIRGQPQHF.

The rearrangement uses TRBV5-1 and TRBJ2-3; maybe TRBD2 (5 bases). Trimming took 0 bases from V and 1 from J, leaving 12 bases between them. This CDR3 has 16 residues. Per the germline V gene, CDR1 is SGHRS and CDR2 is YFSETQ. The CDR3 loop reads CASSLGPAVGTDTQYF. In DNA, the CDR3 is TGCGCCAGCAGCTTGGGTCCAGCGGTGGGCACAGATACGCAGTATTTT.

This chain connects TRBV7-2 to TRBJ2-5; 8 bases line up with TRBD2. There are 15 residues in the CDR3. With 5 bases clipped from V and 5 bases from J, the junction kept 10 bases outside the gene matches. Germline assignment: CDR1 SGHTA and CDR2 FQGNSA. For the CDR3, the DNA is TGTGCCAGCAGCCGGGGGGGACCCGAGTCTGAGACCCAGTACTTC. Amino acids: CASSRGGPESETQYF.

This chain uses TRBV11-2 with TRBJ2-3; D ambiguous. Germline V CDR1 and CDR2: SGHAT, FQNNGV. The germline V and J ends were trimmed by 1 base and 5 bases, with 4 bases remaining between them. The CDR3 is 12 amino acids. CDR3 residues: CASSLAIDTQYF. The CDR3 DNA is TGTGCCAGCAGCTTAGCGATAGATACGCAGTATTTT.

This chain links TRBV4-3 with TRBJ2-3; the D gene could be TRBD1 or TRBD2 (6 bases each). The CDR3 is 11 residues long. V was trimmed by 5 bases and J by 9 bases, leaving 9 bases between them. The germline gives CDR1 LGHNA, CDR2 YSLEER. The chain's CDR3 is CASSGGRTQYF. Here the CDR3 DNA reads TGCGCCAGCAGCGGGGGGCGGACGCAGTATTTT.

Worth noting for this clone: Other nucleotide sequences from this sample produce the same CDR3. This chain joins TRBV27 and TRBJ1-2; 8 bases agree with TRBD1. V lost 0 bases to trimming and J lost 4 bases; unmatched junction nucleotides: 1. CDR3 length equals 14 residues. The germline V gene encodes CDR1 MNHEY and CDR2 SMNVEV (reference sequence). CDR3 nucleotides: TGTGCCAGCAGTTTATCTGGACAGGGCTATGGCTACACCTTC. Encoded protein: CASSLSGQGYGYTF.

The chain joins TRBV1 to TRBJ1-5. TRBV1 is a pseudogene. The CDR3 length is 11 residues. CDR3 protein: CTSGGDQPQHF. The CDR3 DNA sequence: TGCACCAGTGGGGGGGATCAGCCCCAGCATTTT.

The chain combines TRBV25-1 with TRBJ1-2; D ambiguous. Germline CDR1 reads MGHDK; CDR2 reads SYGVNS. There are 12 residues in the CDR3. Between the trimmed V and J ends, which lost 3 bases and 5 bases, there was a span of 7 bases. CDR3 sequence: CASSDWEYGYTF. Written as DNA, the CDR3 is TGTGCCAGCAGTGATTGGGAGTATGGCTACACCTTC.

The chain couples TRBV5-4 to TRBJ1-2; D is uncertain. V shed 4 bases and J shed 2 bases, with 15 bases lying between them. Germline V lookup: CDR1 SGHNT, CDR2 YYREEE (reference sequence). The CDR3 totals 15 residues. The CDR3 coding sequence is TGTGCCAGCAGCGCTGATCCCGGAATGAACTATGGCTACACCTTC. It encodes CASSADPGMNYGYTF.

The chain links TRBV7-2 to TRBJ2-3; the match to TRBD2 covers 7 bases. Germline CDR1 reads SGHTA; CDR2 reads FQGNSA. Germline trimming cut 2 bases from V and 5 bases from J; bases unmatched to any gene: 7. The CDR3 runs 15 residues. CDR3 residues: CASSLQAGRGDTQYF. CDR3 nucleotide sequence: TGTGCCAGCAGCTTACAAGCGGGGCGGGGAGATACGCAGTATTTT.

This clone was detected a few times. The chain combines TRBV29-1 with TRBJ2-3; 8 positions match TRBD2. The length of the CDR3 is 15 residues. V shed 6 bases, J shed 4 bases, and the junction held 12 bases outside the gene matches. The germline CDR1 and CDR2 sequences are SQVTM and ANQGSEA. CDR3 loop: CSVWVRVLAADTQYF. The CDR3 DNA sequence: TGCAGCGTATGGGTGAGGGTACTAGCGGCAGATACGCAGTATTTT.

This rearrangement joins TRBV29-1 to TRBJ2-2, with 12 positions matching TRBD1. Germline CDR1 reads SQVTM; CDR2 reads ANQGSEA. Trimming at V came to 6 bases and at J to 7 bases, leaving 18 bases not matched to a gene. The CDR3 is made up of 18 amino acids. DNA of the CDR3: TGCAGCGTGGCTCCAGCGGGAGCCGGGACAGGGGGCTTCGGGGAGCTGTTTTTT. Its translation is CSVAPAGAGTGGFGELFF.

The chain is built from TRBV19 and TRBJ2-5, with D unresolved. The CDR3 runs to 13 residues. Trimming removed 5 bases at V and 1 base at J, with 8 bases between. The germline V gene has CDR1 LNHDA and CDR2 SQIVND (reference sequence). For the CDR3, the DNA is TGTGCCAGTAGTGAGAGTTTCCAAGAGACCCAGTACTTC. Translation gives CASSESFQETQYF.

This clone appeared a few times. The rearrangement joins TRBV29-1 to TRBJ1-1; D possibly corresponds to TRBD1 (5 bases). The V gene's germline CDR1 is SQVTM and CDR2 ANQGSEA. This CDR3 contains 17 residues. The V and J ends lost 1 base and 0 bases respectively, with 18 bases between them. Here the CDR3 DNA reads TGCAGCGTTGAAGGCCGCGGAAGACAGAACCTGAACACTGAAGCTTTCTTT. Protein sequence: CSVEGRGRQNLNTEAFF.

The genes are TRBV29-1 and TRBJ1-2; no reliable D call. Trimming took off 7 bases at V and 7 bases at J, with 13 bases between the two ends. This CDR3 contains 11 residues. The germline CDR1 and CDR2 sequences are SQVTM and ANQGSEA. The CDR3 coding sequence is TGCAGCGATATAGACATCTCTGGCTACACCTTC. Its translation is CSDIDISGYTF.

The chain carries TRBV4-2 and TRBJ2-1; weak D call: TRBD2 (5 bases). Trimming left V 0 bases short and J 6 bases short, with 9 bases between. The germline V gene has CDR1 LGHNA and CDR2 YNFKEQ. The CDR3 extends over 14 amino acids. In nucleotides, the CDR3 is TGTGCCAGCAGCCAAGATCTTGAGGGCAATGAGCAGTTCTTC. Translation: CASSQDLEGNEQFF.

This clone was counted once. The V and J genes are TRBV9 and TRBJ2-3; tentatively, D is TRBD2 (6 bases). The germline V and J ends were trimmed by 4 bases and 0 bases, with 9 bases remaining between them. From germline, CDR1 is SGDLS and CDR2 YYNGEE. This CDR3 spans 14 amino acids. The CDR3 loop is CASSFGTSTDTQYF. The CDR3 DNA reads TGTGCCAGCAGCTTCGGGACTAGCACAGATACGCAGTATTTT.